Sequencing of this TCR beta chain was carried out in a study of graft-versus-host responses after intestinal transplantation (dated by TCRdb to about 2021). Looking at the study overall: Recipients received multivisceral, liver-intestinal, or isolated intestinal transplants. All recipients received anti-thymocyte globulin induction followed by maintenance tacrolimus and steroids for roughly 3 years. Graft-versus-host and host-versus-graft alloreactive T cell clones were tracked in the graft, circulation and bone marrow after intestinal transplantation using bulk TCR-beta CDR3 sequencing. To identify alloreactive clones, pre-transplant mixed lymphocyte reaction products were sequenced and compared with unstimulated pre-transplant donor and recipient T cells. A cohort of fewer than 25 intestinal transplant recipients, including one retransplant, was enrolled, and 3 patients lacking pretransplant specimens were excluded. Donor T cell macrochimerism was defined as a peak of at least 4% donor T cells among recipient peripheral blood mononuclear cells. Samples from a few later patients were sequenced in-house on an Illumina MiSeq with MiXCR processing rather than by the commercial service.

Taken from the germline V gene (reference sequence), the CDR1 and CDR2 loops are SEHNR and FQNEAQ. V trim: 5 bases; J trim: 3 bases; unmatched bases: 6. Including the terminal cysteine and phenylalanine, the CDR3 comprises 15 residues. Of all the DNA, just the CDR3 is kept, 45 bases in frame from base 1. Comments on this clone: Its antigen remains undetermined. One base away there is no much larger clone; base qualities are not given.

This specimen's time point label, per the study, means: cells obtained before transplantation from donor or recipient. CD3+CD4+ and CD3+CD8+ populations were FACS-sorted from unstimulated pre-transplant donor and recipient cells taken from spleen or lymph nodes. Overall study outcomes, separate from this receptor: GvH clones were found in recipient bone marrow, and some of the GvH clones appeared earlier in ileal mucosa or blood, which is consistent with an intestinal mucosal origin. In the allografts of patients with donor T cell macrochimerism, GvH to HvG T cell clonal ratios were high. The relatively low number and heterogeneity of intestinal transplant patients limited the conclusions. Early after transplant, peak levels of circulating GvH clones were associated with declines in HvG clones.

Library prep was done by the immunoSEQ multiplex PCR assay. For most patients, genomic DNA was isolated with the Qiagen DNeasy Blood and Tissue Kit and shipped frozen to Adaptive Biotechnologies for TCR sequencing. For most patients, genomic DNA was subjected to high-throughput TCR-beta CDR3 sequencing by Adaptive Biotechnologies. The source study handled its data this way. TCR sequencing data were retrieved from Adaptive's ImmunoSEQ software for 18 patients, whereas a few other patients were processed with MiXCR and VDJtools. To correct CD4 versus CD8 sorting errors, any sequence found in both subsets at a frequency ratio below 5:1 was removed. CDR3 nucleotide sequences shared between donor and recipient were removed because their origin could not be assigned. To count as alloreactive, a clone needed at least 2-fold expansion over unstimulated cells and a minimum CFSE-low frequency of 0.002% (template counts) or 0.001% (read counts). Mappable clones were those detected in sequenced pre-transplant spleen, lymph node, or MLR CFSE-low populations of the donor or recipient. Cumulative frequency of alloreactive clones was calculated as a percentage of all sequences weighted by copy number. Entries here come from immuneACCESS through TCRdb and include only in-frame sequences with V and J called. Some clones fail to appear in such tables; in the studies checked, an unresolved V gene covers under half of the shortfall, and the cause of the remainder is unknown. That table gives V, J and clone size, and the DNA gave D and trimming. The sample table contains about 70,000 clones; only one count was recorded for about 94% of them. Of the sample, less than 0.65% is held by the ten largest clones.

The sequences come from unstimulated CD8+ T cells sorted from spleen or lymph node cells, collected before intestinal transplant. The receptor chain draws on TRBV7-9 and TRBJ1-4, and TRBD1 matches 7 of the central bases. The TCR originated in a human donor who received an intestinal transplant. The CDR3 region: CASSDRDSPNEKLFF. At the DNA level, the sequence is TGTGCCAGCAGCGATAGGGACAGCCCTAATGAAAAACTGTTTTTT.